This T cell receptor beta chain was captured by sequencing in a study of beta chain features in type 1 diabetes. General observations from the study: HLA effects on TCRB rearrangement stayed unresolved here.

The V and J ends lost 0 bases and 0 bases respectively, with 9 bases between them. The germline CDR1 and CDR2 sequences are LNHNV and YYDKDF (reference sequence). The CDR3 sequence is 16 residues long. This clone came up a few times. The target antigen is unknown. Isolated RNA was reverse transcribed in full, so expressed TCRB transcripts were sequenced. Some clones are missing from TCRdb's copy, which holds only in-frame ones; the method was immunoSEQ multiplex PCR. The table has under 250,000 clones, roughly 10% seen once. Sequencing input: central memory CD4+ T cells from blood. The chain carries TRBV15 and TRBJ1-3; no clear D. The source of this sequence is a man aged 18-30 years in good health. Here the CDR3 DNA reads TGTGCCACCAGCAGAGAGGCCGGATACTCTGGAAACACCATATATTTT. Protein sequence: CATSREAGYSGNTIYF.